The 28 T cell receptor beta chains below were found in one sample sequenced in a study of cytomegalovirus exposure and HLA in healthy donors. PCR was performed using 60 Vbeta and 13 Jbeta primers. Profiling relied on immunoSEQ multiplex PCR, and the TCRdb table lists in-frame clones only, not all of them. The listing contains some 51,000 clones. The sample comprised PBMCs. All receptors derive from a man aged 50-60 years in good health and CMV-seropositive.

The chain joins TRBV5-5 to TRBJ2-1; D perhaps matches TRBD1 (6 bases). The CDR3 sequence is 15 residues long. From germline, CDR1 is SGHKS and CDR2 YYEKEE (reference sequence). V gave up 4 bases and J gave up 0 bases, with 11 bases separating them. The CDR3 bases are TGTGCCAGCAGCCAGGACAGTAGCTCCTACAATGAGCAGTTCTTC. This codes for CASSQDSSSYNEQFF.

This chain's CDR3 is CAFLGRGATDTQYF. DNA of the CDR3: TGTGCCTTCCTGGGGCGTGGGGCCACAGATACGCAGTATTTT. The rearrangement links TRBV30 to TRBJ2-3; tentatively, D is TRBD1 (5 bases). The V gene lost 7 bases and the J gene lost 2 bases, with 16 bases spanning the gap. The CDR3 sequence is 14 residues long. CDR1 and CDR2 (germline): GTSNPN, SVGIG (reference sequence).

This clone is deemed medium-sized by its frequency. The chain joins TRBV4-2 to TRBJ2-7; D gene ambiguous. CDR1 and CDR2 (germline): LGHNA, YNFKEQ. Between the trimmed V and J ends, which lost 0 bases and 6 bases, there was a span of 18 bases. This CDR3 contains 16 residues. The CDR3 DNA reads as TGTGCCAGCAGCCAAGAGCAGACTCTCCCGACTGGCGAGCAGTACTTC. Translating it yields CASSQEQTLPTGEQYF.

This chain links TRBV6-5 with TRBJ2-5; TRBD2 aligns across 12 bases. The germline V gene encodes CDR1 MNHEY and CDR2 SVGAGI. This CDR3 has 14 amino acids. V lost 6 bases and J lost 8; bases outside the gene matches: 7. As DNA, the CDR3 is TGTGCCAGCAGCCGACTAGCGGGGGCTGGAACCCAGTACTTC. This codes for CASSRLAGAGTQYF.

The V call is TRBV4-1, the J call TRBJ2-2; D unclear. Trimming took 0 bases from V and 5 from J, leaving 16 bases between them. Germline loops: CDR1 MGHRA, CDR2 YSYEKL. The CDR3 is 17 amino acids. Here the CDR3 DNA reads TGCGCCAGCAGCCAAGAGGCGGCGGCCACGAGGACCGGGGAGCTGTTTTTT. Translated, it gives CASSQEAAATRTGELFF.

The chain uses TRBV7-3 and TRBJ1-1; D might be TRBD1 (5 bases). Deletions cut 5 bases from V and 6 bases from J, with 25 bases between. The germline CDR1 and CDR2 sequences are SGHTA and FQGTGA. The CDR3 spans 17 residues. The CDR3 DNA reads TGTGCCAGCAGCCCTTCGTATTCCAGACGCGGGGACGCTGAAGCTTTCTTT. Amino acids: CASSPSYSRRGDAEAFF.

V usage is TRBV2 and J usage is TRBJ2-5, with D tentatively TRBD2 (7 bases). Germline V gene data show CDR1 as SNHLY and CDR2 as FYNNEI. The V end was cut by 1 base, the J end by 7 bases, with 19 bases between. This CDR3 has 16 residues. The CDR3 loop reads CASSEEGGGSGGTQYF. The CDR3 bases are TGTGCCAGCAGTGAAGAAGGGGGAGGTTCGGGAGGGACCCAGTACTTC. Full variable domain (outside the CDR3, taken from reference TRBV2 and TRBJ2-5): EPEVTQTPSHQVTQMGQEVILRCVPISNHLYFYWYRQILGQKVEFLVSFYNNEISEKSEIFDDQFSVERPDGSNFTLKIRSTKLEDSAMYFCASSEEGGGSGGTQYFGPGTRLLVL.

This CDR3 reads CASSPRTGQGGTEAFF. In nucleotides, the CDR3 is TGTGCCAGTAGTCCCCGGACAGGGCAAGGTGGGACTGAAGCTTTCTTT. The chain links TRBV19 to TRBJ1-1; 8 positions match TRBD1. V lost 5 bases to trimming and J lost 5 bases; unmatched junction nucleotides: 13. Per germline, CDR1 LNHDA and CDR2 SQIVND (reference sequence). The CDR3 runs to 16 residues.

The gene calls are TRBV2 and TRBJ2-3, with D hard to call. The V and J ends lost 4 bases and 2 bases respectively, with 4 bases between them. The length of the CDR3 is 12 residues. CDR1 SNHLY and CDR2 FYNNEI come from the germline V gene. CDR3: CASSVVTDTQYF. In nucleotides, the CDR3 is TGTGCCAGCAGTGTCGTCACAGATACGCAGTATTTT.

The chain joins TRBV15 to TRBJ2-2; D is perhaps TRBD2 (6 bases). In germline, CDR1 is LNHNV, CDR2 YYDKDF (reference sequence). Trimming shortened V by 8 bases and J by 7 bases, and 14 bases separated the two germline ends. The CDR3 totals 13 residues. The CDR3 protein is CATRGPGGGELFF. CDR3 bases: TGTGCCACCCGGGGACCCGGGGGCGGGGAGCTGTTTTTT.

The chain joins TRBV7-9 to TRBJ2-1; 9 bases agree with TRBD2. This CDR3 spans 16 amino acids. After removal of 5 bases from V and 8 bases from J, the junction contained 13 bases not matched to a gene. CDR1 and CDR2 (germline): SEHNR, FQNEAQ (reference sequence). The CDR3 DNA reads TGTGCCAGCAGCACAATTGCCAGCGGGGGGAAGGATGAGCAGTTCTTC. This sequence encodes CASSTIASGGKDEQFF.

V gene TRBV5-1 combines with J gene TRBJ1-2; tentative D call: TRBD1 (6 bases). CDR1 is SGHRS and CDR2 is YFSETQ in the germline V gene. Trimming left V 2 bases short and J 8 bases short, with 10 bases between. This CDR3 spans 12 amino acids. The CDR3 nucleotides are TGCGCCAGCAGCTTAAACAGGGACGGCTACACCTTC. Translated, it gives CASSLNRDGYTF.

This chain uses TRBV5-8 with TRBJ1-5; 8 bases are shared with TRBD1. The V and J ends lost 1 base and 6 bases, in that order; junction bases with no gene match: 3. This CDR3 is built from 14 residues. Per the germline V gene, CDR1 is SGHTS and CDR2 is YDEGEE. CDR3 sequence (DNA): TGTGCCAGCAGCTTGAAACAGGGGGGTCAGCCCCAGCATTTT. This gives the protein CASSLKQGGQPQHF.

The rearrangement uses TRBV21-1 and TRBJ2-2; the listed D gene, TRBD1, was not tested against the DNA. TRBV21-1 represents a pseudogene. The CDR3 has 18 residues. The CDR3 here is CASSRPYKPRQGYGELFF. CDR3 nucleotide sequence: TGTGCCAGCAGCAGACCCTACAAACCCCGACAGGGATACGGGGAGCTGTTTTTT.

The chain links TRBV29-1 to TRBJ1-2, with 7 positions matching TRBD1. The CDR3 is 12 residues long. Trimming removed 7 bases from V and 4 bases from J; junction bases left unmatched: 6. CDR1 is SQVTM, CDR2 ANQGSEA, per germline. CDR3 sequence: CSGRDSIYGYTF. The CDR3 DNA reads TGCAGCGGTCGGGACAGCATCTATGGCTACACCTTC.

This CDR3 reads CASSFRGDGTEAFF. As DNA, the CDR3 is TGCGCCAGCAGCTTCAGGGGTGATGGCACTGAAGCTTTCTTT. This chain joins TRBV5-1 and TRBJ1-1, with a tentative D call TRBD1 (6 bases). V lost 2 bases and J 4 bases, leaving 12 bases between the germline ends. The germline gives CDR1 SGHRS, CDR2 YFSETQ. This CDR3 is 14 amino acids long.

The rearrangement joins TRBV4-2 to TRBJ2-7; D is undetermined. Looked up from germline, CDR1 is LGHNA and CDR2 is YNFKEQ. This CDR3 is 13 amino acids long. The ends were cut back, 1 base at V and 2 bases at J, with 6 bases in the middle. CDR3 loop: CASSQGPAYEQYF. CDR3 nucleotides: TGTGCCAGCAGCCAAGGGCCCGCCTACGAGCAGTACTTC.

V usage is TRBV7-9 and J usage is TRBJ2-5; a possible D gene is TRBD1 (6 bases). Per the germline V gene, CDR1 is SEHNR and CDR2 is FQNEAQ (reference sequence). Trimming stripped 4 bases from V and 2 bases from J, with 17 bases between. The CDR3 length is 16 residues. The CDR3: CASSYRGGRLQETQYF. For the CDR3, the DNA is TGTGCCAGCAGCTACCGAGGGGGTCGCCTTCAAGAGACCCAGTACTTC.

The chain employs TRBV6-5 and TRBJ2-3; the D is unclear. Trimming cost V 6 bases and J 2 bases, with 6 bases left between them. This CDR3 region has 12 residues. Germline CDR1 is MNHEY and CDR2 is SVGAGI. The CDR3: CASRLNTDTQYF. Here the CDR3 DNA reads TGTGCCAGCAGATTAAACACAGATACGCAGTATTTT.

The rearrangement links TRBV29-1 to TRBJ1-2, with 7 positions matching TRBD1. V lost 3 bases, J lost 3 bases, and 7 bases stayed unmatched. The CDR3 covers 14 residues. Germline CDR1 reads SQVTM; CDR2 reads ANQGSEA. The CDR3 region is CSVDQTGEYYGYTF. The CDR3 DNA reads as TGCAGCGTTGACCAAACAGGGGAATACTATGGCTACACCTTC.

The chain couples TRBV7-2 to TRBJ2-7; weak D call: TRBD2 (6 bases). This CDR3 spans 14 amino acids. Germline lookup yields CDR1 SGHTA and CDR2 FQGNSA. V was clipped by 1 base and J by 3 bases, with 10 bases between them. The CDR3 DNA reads TGTGCCAGCAGCTTAGAGTTAGCGGACTACGAGCAGTACTTC. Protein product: CASSLELADYEQYF.

The CDR3 sequence: CASSVAGQGTYEQYF. CDR3 sequence (DNA): TGTGCCAGCAGCGTAGCCGGACAGGGAACCTACGAGCAGTACTTC. This chain uses TRBV9 with TRBJ2-7; TRBD1 matches 8 bases. The CDR3 loop spans 15 amino acids. The germline CDR1 and CDR2 sequences are SGDLS and YYNGEE. V lost 0 bases to trimming and J lost 2 bases; unmatched junction nucleotides: 4.

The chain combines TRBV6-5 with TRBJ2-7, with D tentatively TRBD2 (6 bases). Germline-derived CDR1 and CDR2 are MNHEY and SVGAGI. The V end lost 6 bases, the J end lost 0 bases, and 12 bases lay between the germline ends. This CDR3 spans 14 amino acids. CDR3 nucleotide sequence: TGTGCCAGCAGACGGGACTTCAGCTCCTACGAGCAGTACTTC. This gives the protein CASRRDFSSYEQYF.

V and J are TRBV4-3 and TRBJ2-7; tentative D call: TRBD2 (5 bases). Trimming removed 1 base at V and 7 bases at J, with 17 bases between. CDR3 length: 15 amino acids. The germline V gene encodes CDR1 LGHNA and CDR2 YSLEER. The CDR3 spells CASSQGSGLLGEQYF. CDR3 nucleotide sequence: TGCGCCAGCAGCCAAGGATCGGGATTGTTGGGTGAGCAGTACTTC.

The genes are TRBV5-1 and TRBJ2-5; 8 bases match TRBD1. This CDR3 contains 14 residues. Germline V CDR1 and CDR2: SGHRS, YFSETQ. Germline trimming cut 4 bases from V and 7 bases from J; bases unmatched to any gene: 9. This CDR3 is CASSPRQGSGTQYF. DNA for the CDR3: TGCGCCAGCAGCCCCCGACAGGGGAGTGGGACCCAGTACTTC.

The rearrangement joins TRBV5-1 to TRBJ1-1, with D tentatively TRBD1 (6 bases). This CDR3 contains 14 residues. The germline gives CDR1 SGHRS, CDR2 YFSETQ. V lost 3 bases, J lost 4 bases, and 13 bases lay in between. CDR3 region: CASSSGEVSTEAFF. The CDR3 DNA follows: TGCGCCAGCAGCTCAGGGGAAGTGAGCACTGAAGCTTTCTTT.

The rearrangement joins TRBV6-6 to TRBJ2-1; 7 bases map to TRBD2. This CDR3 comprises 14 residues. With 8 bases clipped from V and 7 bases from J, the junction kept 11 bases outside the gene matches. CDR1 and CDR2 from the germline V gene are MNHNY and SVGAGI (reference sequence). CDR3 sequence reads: CASARLAVGNEQFF. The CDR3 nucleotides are TGTGCCAGCGCCCGGCTAGCGGTGGGTAATGAGCAGTTCTTC.

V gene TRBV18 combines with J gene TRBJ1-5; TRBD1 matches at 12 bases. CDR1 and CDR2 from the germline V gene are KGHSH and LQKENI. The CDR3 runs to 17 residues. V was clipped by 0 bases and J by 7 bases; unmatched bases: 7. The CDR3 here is CASSPPRGQGAGQPQHF. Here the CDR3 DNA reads TGTGCCAGCTCACCACCCCGGGGACAGGGGGCAGGACAGCCCCAGCATTTT.